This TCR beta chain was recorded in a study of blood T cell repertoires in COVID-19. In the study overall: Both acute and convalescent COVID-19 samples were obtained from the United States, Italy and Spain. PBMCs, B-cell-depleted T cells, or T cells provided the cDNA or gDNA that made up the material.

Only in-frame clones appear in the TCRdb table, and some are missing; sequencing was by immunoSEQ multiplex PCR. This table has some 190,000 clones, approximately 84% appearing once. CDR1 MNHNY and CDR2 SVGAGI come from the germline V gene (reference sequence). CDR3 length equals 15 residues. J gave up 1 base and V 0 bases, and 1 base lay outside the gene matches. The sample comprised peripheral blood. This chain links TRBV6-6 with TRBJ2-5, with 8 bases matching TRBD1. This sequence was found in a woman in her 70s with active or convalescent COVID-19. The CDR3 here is CASSYSTGGQETQYF. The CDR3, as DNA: TGTGCCAGCAGTTACTCCACAGGGGGCCAAGAGACCCAGTACTTC.